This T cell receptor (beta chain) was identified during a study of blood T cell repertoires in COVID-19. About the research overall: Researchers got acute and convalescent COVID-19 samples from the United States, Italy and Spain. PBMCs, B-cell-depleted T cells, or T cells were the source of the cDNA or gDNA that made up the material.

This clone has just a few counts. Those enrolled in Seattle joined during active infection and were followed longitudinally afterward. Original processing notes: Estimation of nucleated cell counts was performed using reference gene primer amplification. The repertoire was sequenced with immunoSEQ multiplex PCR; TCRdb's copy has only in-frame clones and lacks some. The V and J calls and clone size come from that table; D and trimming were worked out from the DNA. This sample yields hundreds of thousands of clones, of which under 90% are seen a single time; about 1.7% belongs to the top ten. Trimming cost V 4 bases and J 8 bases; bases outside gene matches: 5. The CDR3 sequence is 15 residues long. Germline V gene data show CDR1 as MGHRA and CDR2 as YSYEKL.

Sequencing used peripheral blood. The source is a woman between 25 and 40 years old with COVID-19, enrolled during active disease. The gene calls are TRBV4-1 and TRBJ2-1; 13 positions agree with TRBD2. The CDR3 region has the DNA TGCGCCAGCAGCCCAACTAGCGGGGGGGCCTATGAGCAGTTCTTC. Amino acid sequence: CASSPTSGGAYEQFF.